These T cell receptor beta chains were read from a single sample in a study of CD8+ T cells in alopecia areata. Profiling relied on immunoSEQ multiplex PCR, and the TCRdb table lists in-frame clones only, not all of them. The sample contains 9,000 or so clones, approximately 65% of which appear only once. Material for sequencing was skin. These receptors came from a human donor with alopecia areata. Both conserved end residues are part of each CDR3. The D gene is left open where the match is weak. The size of a clone is reported for some rows only, either as once, few or many, or as a class for expanded clones.

d_gene	len	abundance	j_gene	v_gene	CDR3nt	CDR3aa
-	16	-	TRBJ2-3	TRBV5-1	TGCGCCAGCACCCTGCGAGGCGGGGGCGGCACAGATACGCAGTATTTT	CASTLRGGGGTDTQYF
-	12	-	TRBJ2-3	TRBV19	TGTGCCAGTGGACATCGCACAGATACGCAGTATTTT	CASGHRTDTQYF
-	15	-	TRBJ2-5	TRBV7-6	TGTGCCAGCAGCTTAGCGGGGACCCGCCAAGAGACCCAGTACTTC	CASSLAGTRQETQYF
TRBD2	18	few	TRBJ2-4	TRBV7-2	TGTGCCAGCAGCTCCGGACTAGCGGGGGGGCTAGCCAAAAACATTCAGTACTTC	CASSSGLAGGLAKNIQYF
-	16	-	TRBJ1-5	TRBV27	TGTGCCAGCAGTTTACTGGGGGTCTATAGCAATCAGCCCCAGCATTTT	CASSLLGVYSNQPQHF
-	15	-	TRBJ1-2	TRBV4-3	TGCGCCAGCAGCCGTGACAGAGCCTATAACTATGGCTACACCTTC	CASSRDRAYNYGYTF
-	11	-	TRBJ2-5	TRBV7-2	TGTGCCAGCAGCGGGTGGGAGACCCAGTACTTC	CASSGWETQYF
-	13	few	TRBJ2-7	TRBV25-1	TGTGCCAGCAAGGACCCGGGAAGGTACGAGCAGTACTTC	CASKDPGRYEQYF
-	14	-	TRBJ2-7	TRBV7-2	TGTGCCAGCAGCTTAGCACTAGCCGGTGGCGAGCAGTACTTT	CASSLALAGGEQYF
-	13	few	TRBJ2-3	TRBV28	TGTGCCAGCAGTTCCCCCCTTTCGGATACGCAGTATTTT	CASSSPLSDTQYF
TRBD2	15	-	TRBJ2-7	TRBV5-4	TGTGCCAGCAGCGGCGGGACTAGCCGGGCCTACGAGCAGTACTTC	CASSGGTSRAYEQYF
-	13	-	TRBJ1-2	TRBV5-1	TGCGCCAGCAGCTTGGAACAGAACTATGGCTACACCTTC	CASSLEQNYGYTF
TRBD1	13	-	TRBJ2-3	TRBV6-4	TGTGCCAGCAGTGACCAGGGGGCAGATACGCAGTATTTT	CASSDQGADTQYF
TRBD1	15	-	TRBJ2-7	TRBV4-1	TGCGCCAGCAGCGTGGGGACAGGGGGGACCTACGAGCAGTACTTC	CASSVGTGGTYEQYF
TRBD2	15	-	TRBJ2-1	TRBV5-1	TGCGCCAGCAGCTTGGGGGACTACGGGGGCAATGAGCAGTTCTTC	CASSLGDYGGNEQFF
-	12	once	TRBJ2-7	TRBV29-1	TGCAGCGTTGAGCACGGACCCTACGAGCAGTACTTC	CSVEHGPYEQYF
-	13	-	TRBJ2-7	TRBV23-1	TGCACCAGCAGTATGGACAGAACAAACGAGCAGTACTTC	CTSSMDRTNEQYF
TRBD2	16	-	TRBJ2-2	TRBV28	TGTGCCAGCAGCGAGTTTAGCGGGGCGAACACCGGGGAGCTGTTTTTT	CASSEFSGANTGELFF
TRBD2	18	-	TRBJ2-3	TRBV7-6	TGTGCCAGCAGCTTAGCGGGGCCTAGCGGGGGTAGCACAGATACGCAGTATTTT	CASSLAGPSGGSTDTQYF
TRBD2	16	-	TRBJ2-1	TRBV28	TGTGCCAGCAGGGATCCGGGACTAGCGGGACTCAATGAGCAGTTCTTC	CASRDPGLAGLNEQFF
-	15	few	TRBJ2-1	TRBV5-1	TGCGCCAGCAGCTCCGAGCGGAGCTCCTACAATGAGCAGTTCTTC	CASSSERSSYNEQFF
TRBD1	15	-	TRBJ1-3	TRBV7-2	TGTGCCAGCAGCTTAGGGGGACAGGTGGGAAACACCATATATTTT	CASSLGGQVGNTIYF
TRBD1	17	-	TRBJ2-6	TRBV5-1	TGCGCCAGCAGCCCCGGACAGGGAGAAACTGGGGCCAACGTCCTGACTTTC	CASSPGQGETGANVLTF
-	15	-	TRBJ1-2	TRBV19	TGTGCCAGTAGTATTCCCGGGAGTCAAGGACCAGGCTACACCTTC	CASSIPGSQGPGYTF